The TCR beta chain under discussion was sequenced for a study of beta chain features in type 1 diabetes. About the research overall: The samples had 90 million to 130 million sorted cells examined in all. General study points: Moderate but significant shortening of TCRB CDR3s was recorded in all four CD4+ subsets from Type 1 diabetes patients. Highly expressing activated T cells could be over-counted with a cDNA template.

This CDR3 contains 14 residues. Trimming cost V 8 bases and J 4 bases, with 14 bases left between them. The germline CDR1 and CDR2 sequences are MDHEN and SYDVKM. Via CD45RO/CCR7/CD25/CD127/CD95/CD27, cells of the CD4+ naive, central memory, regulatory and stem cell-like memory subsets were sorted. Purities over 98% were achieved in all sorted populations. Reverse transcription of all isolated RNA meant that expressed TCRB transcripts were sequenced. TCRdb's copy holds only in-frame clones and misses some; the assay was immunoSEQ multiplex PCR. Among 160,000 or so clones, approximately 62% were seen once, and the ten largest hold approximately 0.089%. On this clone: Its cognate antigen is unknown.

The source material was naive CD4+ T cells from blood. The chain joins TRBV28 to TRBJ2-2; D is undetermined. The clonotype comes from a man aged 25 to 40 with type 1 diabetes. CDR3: CASRLQAFTGELFF. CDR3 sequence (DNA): TGTGCCAGCCGACTCCAGGCGTTCACCGGGGAGCTGTTTTTT.